The 24 T cell receptor beta chains below all came from one sample that was sequenced in a study of blood T cell repertoires in COVID-19. Data came from immunoSEQ multiplex PCR; TCRdb stores just in-frame clones and leaves some out. The profile shows 150,000 to 200,000 clones, 81% of them singletons. Sequenced input: peripheral blood. These receptors came from a man aged 55 to 70 with active or convalescent COVID-19.

The V gene is TRBV5-7, the J gene TRBJ2-2; D is perhaps TRBD2 (6 bases). TRBV5-7 is labeled an ORF, and its function is uncertain. V lost 1 base and J lost 4, with 11 bases in between. CDR3 length: 15 amino acids. The CDR3, as DNA: TGTGCCAGCAGCTTGACGCAGGGAGGCACCGGGGAGCTGTTTTTT. Protein product: CASSLTQGGTGELFF.

The chain uses TRBV4-1 and TRBJ2-7; TRBD2 agrees at 7 bases. Germline loops: CDR1 MGHRA, CDR2 YSYEKL. The V segment lost 3 bases and the J segment 3 bases; nucleotides outside the gene matches: 14. The CDR3 totals 17 residues. The CDR3 nucleotides are TGCGCCAGCAGCCAGGGGGAGTGGGGGGGATTCAACTACGAGCAGTACTTC. Protein sequence: CASSQGEWGGFNYEQYF.

The chain employs TRBV5-1 and TRBJ2-7; TRBD1 agrees at 7 bases. The CDR3 sequence is 15 residues long. With V trimmed by 0 bases and J by 0 bases, 3 bases remained unmatched. Per germline, CDR1 SGHRS and CDR2 YFSETQ. CDR3 nucleotides: TGCGCCAGCAGCTTGGCCGGGACAGACTCCTACGAGCAGTACTTC. It codes for CASSLAGTDSYEQYF.

About this clone: Additional DNA sequences in this sample encode the identical CDR3. The chain carries TRBV5-1 and TRBJ2-3; 7 bases line up with TRBD2. V gave up 0 bases and J gave up 0 bases; unmatched junction bases: 4. Looked up from germline, CDR1 is SGHRS and CDR2 is YFSETQ. The CDR3 runs to 16 residues. CDR3 sequence: CASSLGGGTSTDTQYF. The CDR3 DNA reads as TGCGCCAGCAGCTTGGGCGGGGGTACTAGCACAGATACGCAGTATTTT.

V and J are TRBV12-3 or TRBV12-4 and TRBJ2-3; TRBD2 agrees at 11 bases. J was trimmed by 13 bases and V by 3 bases; bases with no gene match: 0. There are 11 residues in the CDR3. The CDR3, as DNA: TGTGCCAGCAGTTTTAGCGGGAGGGAGTATTTT. It encodes CASSFSGREYF.

This clone was counted at least ten times. This chain links TRBV7-9 with TRBJ1-1; the D is unclear. V was shortened by 7 bases and J by 2 bases, with 11 bases between the two germline ends. Germline values: CDR1 SEHNR, CDR2 FQNEAQ (reference sequence). The CDR3 extends over 13 amino acids. Written as DNA, the CDR3 is TGTGCCAGCACCATTGGAGGAAACACTGAAGCTTTCTTT. Its translation is CASTIGGNTEAFF.

CDR3 sequence (DNA): TGTGCCAGCAGCTTATTCGCTAGCGGTACTGGGACCCAGTACTTC. Its translation: CASSLFASGTGTQYF. This chain uses TRBV7-9 with TRBJ2-5; 7 nucleotides match TRBD2. CDR3 length: 15 residues. The V and J ends lost 2 bases and 7 bases, in that order; junction bases with no gene match: 10. Germline CDR1 SEHNR, CDR2 FQNEAQ (reference sequence).

The rearrangement links TRBV19 to TRBJ2-7, with 10 bases fitting TRBD1. CDR1 is LNHDA and CDR2 is SQIVND in the germline V gene (reference sequence). The CDR3 spans 14 residues. The V gene end was trimmed by 9 bases and the J gene end by 6 bases; junction bases not matched to a gene: 11. The CDR3 loop reads CASSETGGASEQYF. DNA of the CDR3: TGTGCCAGCTCCGAGACAGGGGGCGCAAGCGAGCAGTACTTC.

There are many counts of this clone. Other DNA sequences in this specimen translate into the identical CDR3. The gene calls are TRBV5-4 and TRBJ1-2, with D possibly matching TRBD1 (5 bases). The V gene's germline CDR1 is SGHNT and CDR2 YYREEE (reference sequence). Trimming stripped 0 bases from V and 5 bases from J, with 8 bases between. The CDR3 length is 13 residues. CDR3 bases: TGTGCCAGCAGCTTGGGGGGCAGTTATGGCTACACCTTC. It specifies CASSLGGSYGYTF.

The V and J genes are TRBV5-1 and TRBJ1-2; TRBD1 agrees at 7 bases. The V gene end was trimmed by 4 bases and the J gene end by 3 bases; junction bases not matched to a gene: 6. CDR3 size: 14 residues. Germline V CDR1 and CDR2: SGHRS, YFSETQ. The CDR3 DNA reads TGCGCCAGCAGCATCGGGACAGCCGACTATGGCTACACCTTC. As protein: CASSIGTADYGYTF.

Many counts were recorded for this clone. This rearrangement joins TRBV4-1 to TRBJ1-2; D gene ambiguous. The V end was cut by 2 bases, the J end by 4 bases, with 11 bases between. Germline CDR1 reads MGHRA; CDR2 reads YSYEKL. CDR3 size: 14 residues. In DNA, the CDR3 is TGCGCCAGCAGCCAAATAAGTCGGGGCTATGGCTACACCTTC. Residues: CASSQISRGYGYTF.

The V call is TRBV7-2, the J call TRBJ2-3, with 13 positions matching TRBD2. Germline CDR1 SGHTA, CDR2 FQGNSA. This CDR3 comprises 17 residues. The J segment lost 3 bases and the V segment lost 5 bases, leaving 8 bases of the junction unmatched. DNA for the CDR3: TGTGCCAGCAGCCCAGGGACTAGCGGGGTTTGGACAGATACGCAGTATTTT. It is translated as CASSPGTSGVWTDTQYF.

This sequence joins TRBV28 and TRBJ1-5, with D tentatively TRBD1 (5 bases). Germline CDR1 reads MDHEN; CDR2 reads SYDVKM. The CDR3 loop spans 15 amino acids. The ends were cut back, 7 bases at V and 0 bases at J, with 13 bases in the middle. In DNA form, the CDR3 reads TGTGCCAGCACCGGCGGGGGGGGTAGCAATCAGCCCCAGCATTTT. It is translated as CASTGGGGSNQPQHF.

The genes are TRBV10-1 and TRBJ2-3; D gene uncertain. The CDR3 runs 15 residues. Trimming cost V 6 bases and J 1 base, with 14 bases left between them. Germline CDR1 is WNHNN and CDR2 is SYGVQD (reference sequence). The CDR3 DNA sequence: TGCGCCAGCAGCCAGAGCCGGGTGGGCACAGATACGCAGTATTTT. Its translation is CASSQSRVGTDTQYF.

The V gene is TRBV2, the J gene TRBJ1-6, with D perhaps TRBD1 (5 bases). V dropped 7 bases and J dropped 3 bases, with 22 bases sitting between them. The CDR3 runs 18 residues. Germline values: CDR1 SNHLY, CDR2 FYNNEI. The CDR3 loop reads CASTSLGPAGNYNSPLHF. CDR3 coding DNA: TGTGCCAGCACCTCATTAGGGCCGGCAGGGAACTATAATTCACCCCTCCACTTT.

This chain joins TRBV6-6 and TRBJ2-5; D uncertain. CDR3 size: 11 residues. Germline V gene lookup returns CDR1 MNHNY and CDR2 SVGAGI (reference sequence). Trimming stripped 6 bases from V and 1 base from J, with 3 bases between. The CDR3 region has the DNA TGTGCCAGCAGCCGCCAAGAGACCCAGTACTTC. Its translation is CASSRQETQYF.

The CDR3 protein is CASSPIPSTGSSREQYF. The CDR3 region has the DNA TGTGCCAGCAGTCCGATACCTTCGACAGGTTCCTCGCGCGAGCAGTACTTC. V is TRBV28 and J is TRBJ2-7; D is possibly TRBD1 (6 bases). CDR1 is MDHEN and CDR2 is SYDVKM in the germline V gene. The CDR3 spans 17 residues. The V end lost 5 bases, the J end lost 6 bases, and 26 bases lay between the germline ends. The whole variable domain, remainder taken from reference TRBV28 and TRBJ2-7, is DVKVTQSSRYLVKRTGEKVFLECVQDMDHENMFWYRQDPGLGLRLIYFSYDVKMKEKGDIPEGYSVSREKKERFSLILESASTNQTSMYLCASSPIPSTGSSREQYFGPGTRLTVT.

The chain has TRBV10-3 and TRBJ2-1; 7 bases match TRBD2. V trimming: 10 bases; J trimming: 5 bases; junction bases outside the gene matches: 17. The CDR3 is 16 amino acids. Germline V gene data show CDR1 as ENHRY and CDR2 as SYGVKD. The CDR3 nucleotides read TGTGCCACCCTCCAGGCAGGGAGGGCCGGGGACAATGAGCAGTTCTTC. This sequence encodes CATLQAGRAGDNEQFF.

This chain's CDR3 is CASSAGTGGQETQYF. The CDR3 DNA reads TGCGCCAGCAGCGCTGGGACAGGGGGCCAAGAGACCCAGTACTTC. This chain connects TRBV5-1 to TRBJ2-5; 11 bases are shared with TRBD1. This CDR3 is built from 15 residues. Germline V gene data show CDR1 as SGHRS and CDR2 as YFSETQ. The V segment lost 4 bases and the J segment 1 base; nucleotides outside the gene matches: 3.

This clone has just a few counts. This rearrangement joins TRBV12-3 or TRBV12-4 to TRBJ1-1, with D possibly TRBD1 on 5 matching bases. CDR3 length: 13 residues. Trimming pared 7 bases from V and 7 bases from J, leaving 16 bases between. CDR3 residues: CASTPSGGFEAFF. CDR3 bases: TGTGCCAGCACCCCCTCGGGGGGTTTTGAAGCTTTCTTT.

This chain links TRBV28 with TRBJ1-2; D gene unclear. The CDR3 covers 12 residues. The ends were cut back, 5 bases at V and 8 bases at J, with 12 bases in the middle. CDR1 and CDR2 from the germline V gene are MDHEN and SYDVKM. This CDR3 is CASSPDTGGYTF. The CDR3, as DNA: TGTGCCAGCAGTCCCGACACGGGAGGCTACACCTTC.

The chain carries TRBV19 and TRBJ2-2, with a possible D match to TRBD1 (5 bases). Germline values: CDR1 LNHDA, CDR2 SQIVND (reference sequence). Trimming removed 4 bases at V and 4 bases at J, with 16 bases between. This CDR3 region has 16 residues. CDR3 sequence: CASSKRGRLGTGELFF. CDR3 bases: TGTGCCAGTAGTAAAAGGGGCAGGCTAGGCACCGGGGAGCTGTTTTTT.

The genes are TRBV2 and TRBJ1-4; D gene uncertain. Deletions cut 7 bases from V and 2 bases from J, with 11 bases between. The germline CDR1 and CDR2 sequences are SNHLY and FYNNEI. The CDR3 covers 14 residues. CDR3 nucleotides: TGTGCCAGCACCTACCCTGGTACTAATGAAAAACTGTTTTTT. Translating it yields CASTYPGTNEKLFF. The full variable domain, in which reference TRBV2 and TRBJ1-4 provide the parts outside the CDR3, is EPEVTQTPSHQVTQMGQEVILRCVPISNHLYFYWYRQILGQKVEFLVSFYNNEISEKSEIFDDQFSVERPDGSNFTLKIRSTKLEDSAMYFCASTYPGTNEKLFFGSGTQLSVL.

This clone has a single count. The chain is built from TRBV5-8 and TRBJ2-4; D gene unclear. CDR1 and CDR2 (germline): SGHTS, YDEGEE. Trimming took 4 bases from V and 6 from J, leaving 14 bases between them. This CDR3 comprises 14 residues. CDR3 sequence: CASSGGSLGNIQYF. CDR3 nucleotide sequence: TGTGCCAGCAGCGGCGGTAGCCTGGGAAACATTCAGTACTTC.